These 13 T cell receptor beta chains originate from one sample sequenced in a study of T cell changes during pregnancy in multiple sclerosis. Libraries were prepared by immunoSEQ multiplex PCR; TCRdb keeps only in-frame clonotypes and omits some of them. The table lists fewer than 50,000 clones, 91% of them singletons. The material sequenced was CD8+ T cells from peripheral blood mononuclear cells, taken after pregnancy. The receptors were sampled from a female donor with multiple sclerosis, enrolled in a pregnancy study.

DNA of the CDR3: TGTGCCAGCAGTTTATTCTGGGACAGCCTTGCCGGGCAGTACTTC. This translates into CASSLFWDSLAGQYF. The chain is built from TRBV27 and TRBJ2-7; TRBD1 matches at 7 bases. Germline V gene sequence: CDR1 MNHEY, CDR2 SMNVEV (reference sequence). This CDR3 comprises 15 residues. The trim removed 1 base at V and 9 bases at J, leaving 12 bases unmatched.

The chain joins TRBV7-9 to TRBJ2-7; 10 positions agree with TRBD1. This CDR3 spans 15 amino acids. Per the germline V gene, CDR1 is SEHNR and CDR2 is FQNEAQ (reference sequence). V dropped 7 bases and J dropped 4; count of bases not matched to a gene: 10. This chain's CDR3 is CASTSPGTGDYEQYF. CDR3 DNA sequence: TGTGCCAGCACCTCCCCCGGGACAGGGGATTACGAGCAGTACTTC.

The J gene is TRBJ2-3, the V gene TRBV19; D is possibly TRBD2 (5 bases). The CDR3 runs 15 residues. Germline CDR1 and CDR2: LNHDA and SQIVND (reference sequence). V was clipped by 1 base and J by 0 bases, with 8 bases between them. The CDR3 DNA is TGTGCCAGTAGTATAGTTCGGACTAGCACAGATACGCAGTATTTT. Amino acid sequence: CASSIVRTSTDTQYF.

This chain joins TRBV29-1 and TRBJ1-2; D is unresolved. Between the trimmed V and J ends, which lost 8 bases and 4 bases, there was a span of 14 bases. The CDR3 runs to 12 residues. Germline V gives CDR1 SQVTM, CDR2 ANQGSEA. As DNA, the CDR3 is TGCAGCTACGCCGGAGAGAGCTATGGCTACACCTTC. Protein: CSYAGESYGYTF.

The chain carries TRBV4-1 and TRBJ1-6; D call uncertain. Trimming shortened V by 4 bases and J by 9 bases, and 10 bases separated the two germline ends. Per germline, CDR1 MGHRA and CDR2 YSYEKL. There are 13 residues in the CDR3. DNA for the CDR3: TGCGCCAGCAGCCCCGCGGCCCTTTCACCCCTCCACTTT. As protein: CASSPAALSPLHF.

The chain combines TRBV6-4 with TRBJ2-2; 8 nucleotides agree with TRBD2. After removal of 0 bases from V and 7 bases from J, the junction contained 4 bases not matched to a gene. The CDR3 spans 15 residues. Germline V gene sequence: CDR1 MRHNA, CDR2 SNTAGT. In DNA form, the CDR3 reads TGTGCCAGCAGTGACTCGACGGGGGGGGACGGGGAGCTGTTTTTT. Protein sequence: CASSDSTGGDGELFF.

This clone was picked up a small number of times. The genes are TRBV5-5 and TRBJ1-6; D might be TRBD1 (6 bases). From germline, CDR1 is SGHKS and CDR2 YYEKEE (reference sequence). V was trimmed by 0 bases and J by 6 bases, leaving 7 bases between them. The CDR3 is 14 residues long. CDR3 in amino acids: CASSLGQVNSPLHF. Here the CDR3 DNA reads TGTGCCAGCAGCTTGGGACAGGTTAATTCACCCCTCCACTTT.

V and J are TRBV19 and TRBJ2-3; 10 bases align to TRBD1. Germline loops: CDR1 LNHDA, CDR2 SQIVND (reference sequence). There are 17 residues in the CDR3. Trimming cost V 6 bases and J 3 bases; bases outside gene matches: 12. CDR3 sequence reads: CASSIIGGTGVTDTQYF. The DNA of the CDR3 is TGTGCCAGTAGCATTATAGGCGGGACAGGGGTAACAGATACGCAGTATTTT.

The chain joins TRBV11-1 to TRBJ1-6, with 7 positions matching TRBD1. This CDR3 is 16 amino acids long. The germline CDR1 and CDR2 sequences are SGHAT and FQDESV (reference sequence). The junction had 8 bases not matched to a gene; V was cut back by 2 bases and J by 7 bases. The CDR3 sequence: CASSLTSGQLNSPLHF. CDR3 coding DNA: TGTGCCAGCAGCTTAACGTCGGGACAGCTAAATTCACCCCTCCACTTT.

The chain has TRBV7-2 and TRBJ1-6; the match to TRBD1 covers 7 bases. The trim removed 2 bases at V and 7 bases at J, leaving 17 bases unmatched. Germline V lookup: CDR1 SGHTA, CDR2 FQGNSA. The CDR3 totals 19 residues. The CDR3 reads CASSLPRSGGSFLNSPLHF. The CDR3 nucleotides are TGTGCCAGCAGCTTACCCCGGTCAGGGGGGAGTTTCCTCAATTCACCCCTCCACTTT.

This rearrangement joins TRBV9 to TRBJ1-6, with D tentatively TRBD1 (5 bases). CDR1 SGDLS and CDR2 YYNGEE come from the germline V gene. The CDR3 consists of 14 residues. Trimming pared 4 bases from V and 3 bases from J, leaving 8 bases between. CDR3 loop: CASSLDSYNSPLHF. CDR3 coding DNA: TGTGCCAGCAGCTTAGACAGCTATAATTCACCCCTCCACTTT.

The V and J genes are TRBV5-6 and TRBJ2-5; 11 bases line up with TRBD2. CDR1 is SGHDT and CDR2 is YYEEEE in the germline V gene. The CDR3 consists of 17 residues. The trim removed 4 bases at V and 0 bases at J, leaving 8 bases unmatched. The DNA of the CDR3 is TGTGCCAGCAGCCCCGGGACTAGCGGAAAGTACCAAGAGACCCAGTACTTC. Its protein is CASSPGTSGKYQETQYF.

The chain combines TRBV19 with TRBJ1-5; the D is unclear. V dropped 1 base and J dropped 9 bases, with 7 bases sitting between them. This CDR3 is built from 12 residues. The V gene's germline CDR1 is LNHDA and CDR2 SQIVND (reference sequence). The CDR3, as DNA: TGTGCCAGTAGTATAGGGCTTGGGCCCCAGCATTTT. Protein sequence: CASSIGLGPQHF.